The text below deals with one T cell receptor beta chain. Produced via immunoSEQ multiplex PCR; TCRdb's table is partial and in-frame only. The sample lists 55,000 or so clones; about 90% were seen once. This specimen comes from a study of T cell changes during pregnancy in multiple sclerosis. In germline, CDR1 is SGHVS, CDR2 FQNEAQ. V was shortened by 1 base and J by 0 bases, with 16 bases between the two germline ends. The CDR3 contains 18 residues. The TCR comes from a female donor with multiple sclerosis, enrolled in a pregnancy study. Here the sequenced sample was CD4+ T cells from peripheral blood mononuclear cells, taken in the first trimester of pregnancy. The chain uses TRBV7-8 and TRBJ1-5, with a weak D call TRBD1 (6 bases). The CDR3 loop reads CASSLENFRGDSNQPQHF. The CDR3, as DNA: TGTGCCAGCAGCTTAGAAAATTTCAGGGGAGATAGCAATCAGCCCCAGCATTTT.